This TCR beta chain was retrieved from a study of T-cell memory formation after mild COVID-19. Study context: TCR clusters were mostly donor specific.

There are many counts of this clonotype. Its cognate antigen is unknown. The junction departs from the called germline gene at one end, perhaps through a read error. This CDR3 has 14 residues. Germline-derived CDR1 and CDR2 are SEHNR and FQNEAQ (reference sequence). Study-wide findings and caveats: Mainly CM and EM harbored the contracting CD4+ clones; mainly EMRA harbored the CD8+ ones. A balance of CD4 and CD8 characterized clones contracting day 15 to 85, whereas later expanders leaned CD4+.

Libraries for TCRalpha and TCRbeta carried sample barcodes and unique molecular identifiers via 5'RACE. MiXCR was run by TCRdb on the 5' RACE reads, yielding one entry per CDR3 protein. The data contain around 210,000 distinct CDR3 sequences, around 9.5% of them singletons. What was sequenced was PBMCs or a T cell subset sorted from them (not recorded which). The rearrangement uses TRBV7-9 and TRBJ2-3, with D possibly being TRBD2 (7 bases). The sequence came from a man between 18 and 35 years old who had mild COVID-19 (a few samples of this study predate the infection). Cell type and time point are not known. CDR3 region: CASPPWAGADTQYF. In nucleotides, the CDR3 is TGCGCCAGCCCCCCTTGGGCGGGGGCGGATACGCAGTATTTT. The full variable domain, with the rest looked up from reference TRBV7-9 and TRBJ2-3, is DTGVSQNPRHKITKRGQNVTFRCDPISEHNRLYWYRQTLGQGPEFLTYFQNEAQLEKSRLLSDRFSAERPKGSFSTLEIQRTEQGDSAMYLCASPPWAGADTQYFGPGTRLTVL.